The rows below give T cell receptor beta chains drawn from one sample of a study of T cell changes during pregnancy in multiple sclerosis. TCRdb's table, derived via immunoSEQ multiplex PCR, lists solely in-frame clones and lacks some. Of about 39,000 clones in the sample, 93% were seen once. Here the sequenced sample was CD4+ T cells from peripheral blood mononuclear cells, taken in the first trimester of pregnancy. These receptors all stem from a female donor with multiple sclerosis, enrolled in a pregnancy study. The CDR3 runs from the conserved cysteine through the conserved F or W. Each record gives: D gene, clone size, J gene, V gene, CDR3 protein, CDR3 DNA. A D gene is named only where the DNA matches it firmly. Clone size, where shown, is once, few, many, or a class for clones that have expanded.

>.|.|TRBJ1-1|TRBV18
CASSDYSFLNTEAFF
TGTGCCAGCTCAGACTACAGCTTCTTGAACACTGAAGCTTTCTTT
>TRBD1|once|TRBJ2-7|TRBV7-2
CASTTRTGGIYEQYF
TGTGCCAGCACAACACGGACAGGGGGTATCTACGAGCAGTACTTC
>TRBD2|.|TRBJ2-7|TRBV29-1
CSVDAARGLAGGSYEQYF
TGCAGCGTTGATGCGGCCAGGGGACTAGCGGGAGGTTCCTACGAGCAGTACTTC
>.|.|TRBJ1-1|TRBV4-2
CASSQDGGLRANTEAFF
TGTGCCAGCAGCCAAGATGGGGGCCTAAGGGCGAACACTGAAGCTTTCTTT
>.|.|TRBJ2-7|TRBV28
CASEQGGISSYEQYF
TGTGCCAGCGAACAGGGGGGGATTAGCTCCTACGAGCAGTACTTC
>TRBD2|.|TRBJ2-1|TRBV25-1
CASSESGDSYNEQFF
TGTGCCAGCAGTGAAAGCGGGGACTCCTACAATGAGCAGTTCTTC
>.|.|TRBJ2-1|TRBV2
CARQKGDEQFF
TGTGCCAGACAGAAAGGGGATGAGCAGTTCTTC
>TRBD2|few|TRBJ2-7|TRBV7-6
CASSPGLAGGTAYEQYF
TGTGCCAGCAGCCCAGGACTAGCGGGAGGGACTGCCTACGAGCAGTACTTC
>.|.|TRBJ1-5|TRBV9
CASNQGWDNQPQHF
TGTGCCAGCAACCAGGGGTGGGATAATCAGCCCCAGCATTTT
>.|.|TRBJ2-2|TRBV7-8
CASSLRWGSGGNTGELFF
TGTGCCAGCAGCCTCCGGTGGGGTAGCGGAGGAAACACCGGGGAGCTGTTTTTT
>.|.|TRBJ1-5|TRBV5-1
CASSLGGSYSNQPQHF
TGCGCCAGCAGCTTGGGCGGGAGCTATAGCAATCAGCCCCAGCATTTT
>.|.|TRBJ2-5|TRBV18
CASSPGGAGQETQYF
TGTGCCAGCTCACCGGGGGGGGCAGGCCAAGAGACCCAGTACTTC
>.|.|TRBJ1-2|TRBV4-1
CASSQDRGAEGYTF
TGCGCCAGCAGCCAAGATCGGGGGGCCGAGGGCTACACCTTC
>TRBD1|.|TRBJ1-1|TRBV12-5
CASGLMGQGIEAFF
TGTGCTAGTGGTTTAATGGGACAGGGAATTGAAGCTTTCTTT
>.|.|TRBJ2-1|TRBV27
CASSFLAEQFF
TGTGCCAGCAGTTTTTTAGCTGAGCAGTTCTTC
>.|.|TRBJ2-7|TRBV11-1
CASSLVPVYEQYF
TGTGCCAGCAGCTTAGTACCAGTTTACGAGCAGTACTTC
>.|.|TRBJ2-7|TRBV20-1
CSANGNQYF
TGCAGTGCTAACGGGAATCAGTACTTC
>TRBD1|.|TRBJ1-2|TRBV5-1
CASSTGTGEVYGYTF
TGCGCCAGCAGCACCGGGACAGGGGAGGTTTATGGCTACACCTTC
>TRBD1|.|TRBJ1-3|TRBV7-4
CASSFCHGQGNAGNTIYF
TGTGCCAGCAGCTTTTGCCACGGACAGGGCAACGCTGGAAACACCATATATTTT
>.|.|TRBJ2-1|TRBV5-1
CASSSTIADSSYNEQFF
TGCGCCAGCAGCTCCACCATAGCGGACTCCTCCTACAATGAGCAGTTCTTC
>.|few|TRBJ1-5|TRBV6-1
CASSEGGDINQPQHF
TGTGCCAGCAGTGAGGGAGGGGATATCAATCAGCCCCAGCATTTT
>.|.|TRBJ1-2|TRBV7-6
CASSPDGGLYGYTF
TGTGCCAGCAGCCCTGACGGAGGCCTCTATGGCTACACCTTC
>TRBD2|.|TRBJ2-1|TRBV7-9
CASSLVTSGRHNEQFF
TGTGCCAGCAGCTTAGTTACTAGCGGACGACACAATGAGCAGTTCTTC
>.|few|TRBJ2-5|TRBV30
CAWSVIRQDNFETQYF
TGTGCCTGGAGTGTTATCCGTCAGGATAATTTTGAGACCCAGTACTTC
>.|.|TRBJ1-5|TRBV9
CASSVGRGNQPQHF
TGTGCCAGCAGCGTAGGGAGAGGTAATCAGCCCCAGCATTTT
>TRBD1|.|TRBJ2-6|TRBV5-1
CASSFGTGAGANVLTF
TGCGCCAGCAGCTTCGGGACAGGGGCTGGGGCCAACGTCCTGACTTTC
>TRBD1|.|TRBJ2-7|TRBV25-1
CASSPVRGQASYEQYF
TGTGCCAGCAGCCCCGTGAGGGGACAGGCGTCCTACGAGCAGTACTTC
>TRBD1|.|TRBJ1-4|TRBV4-2
CASSQAAGGDEKLFF
TGTGCCAGCAGCCAAGCTGCAGGGGGTGATGAAAAACTGTTTTTT
>TRBD1|.|TRBJ2-5|TRBV7-6
CASSFSGTGGGKTQYF
TGTGCCAGCAGCTTCTCCGGGACAGGGGGCGGGAAGACCCAGTACTTC
>TRBD1|.|TRBJ2-5|TRBV5-1
CASSATGTGRQETQYF
TGCGCCAGCAGCGCTACCGGGACAGGGAGACAAGAGACCCAGTACTTC
>TRBD1|once|TRBJ1-1|TRBV7-9
CASSLAKSPLDRGHEAFF
TGTGCCAGCAGCTTAGCGAAATCCCCTTTAGACAGGGGCCATGAAGCTTTCTTT
>.|.|TRBJ2-7|TRBV21-1
CASSVPGSSSYEQYF
TGTGCCAGCAGCGTCCCCGGGAGTAGCTCCTACGAGCAGTACTTC
>TRBD2|.|TRBJ2-3|TRBV11-2
CASSLGRGATDTQYF
TGTGCCAGCAGCTTAGGGCGGGGGGCCACAGATACGCAGTATTTT
>TRBD1|.|TRBJ1-6|TRBV4-1
CASSQDPGQGASYNSPLHF
TGCGCCAGCAGCCAAGACCCGGGACAGGGGGCCTCCTATAATTCACCCCTCCACTTT
>.|.|TRBJ2-7|TRBV19
CASSIGLSSYEQYF
TGTGCCAGTAGTATAGGACTATCCTCCTACGAGCAGTACTTC
>TRBD2|few|TRBJ2-7|TRBV5-1
CASSLDPAGGPGEQYF
TGCGCCAGCAGCTTGGATCCAGCGGGAGGGCCGGGGGAGCAGTACTTC
>TRBD2|.|TRBJ2-1|TRBV15
CATSSQRGASGAGEQFF
TGTGCCACCAGCTCCCAAAGGGGGGCTAGCGGGGCAGGTGAGCAGTTCTTC
>.|once|TRBJ2-7|TRBV27
CASSLLASYEQYF
TGTGCCAGCAGTTTATTAGCATCCTACGAGCAGTACTTC
>TRBD1|.|TRBJ2-7|TRBV5-5
CASTRRSGTGLSYEQYF
TGTGCCAGCACCCGACGTTCCGGGACAGGCCTCTCCTACGAGCAGTACTTC
>.|.|TRBJ1-1|TRBV18
CASSPGLNTEAFF
TGTGCCAGCTCACCAGGCCTGAACACTGAAGCTTTCTTT
>.|.|TRBJ1-5|TRBV6-6
CASTLRDIDSNQPQHF
TGTGCCAGCACCCTACGGGACATAGATAGCAATCAGCCCCAGCATTTT
>.|.|TRBJ2-3|TRBV5-1
CASEFAGMSTDTQYF
TGCGCCAGCGAATTCGCGGGCATGAGCACAGATACGCAGTATTTT
>.|.|TRBJ2-7|TRBV12-2
CASRLSETSGRRDEQYF
TGTGCAAGTCGCTTAAGTGAAACTAGCGGGAGGCGGGACGAGCAGTACTTC